The 25 T cell receptor beta chains below come from one sample, sequenced in a study of preoperative IRX-2 immunotherapy in early breast cancer. Assay: immunoSEQ multiplex PCR; the TCRdb copy retains only in-frame clones and omits some. This table has about 43,000 clones, about 94% appearing once. Treatment described: preoperative locoregional IRX-2 cytokine immunotherapy. The source was tumor tissue, collected after IRX-2 immunotherapy. These receptors came from a human donor with breast cancer.

J is TRBJ1-1 and V is TRBV29-1; D not certain. Germline CDR1 is SQVTM and CDR2 is ANQGSEA. Trimming shortened V by 4 bases and J by 0 bases, and 9 bases separated the two germline ends. This CDR3 is built from 13 residues. CDR3 protein: CSVVLGMNTEAFF. CDR3 nucleotide sequence: TGCAGCGTTGTATTGGGTATGAACACTGAAGCTTTCTTT.

This clone was recorded once. The V gene is TRBV11-2, the J gene TRBJ2-3; the D call may be TRBD1 or TRBD2 (5 bases each). Germline V gene data show CDR1 as SGHAT and CDR2 as FQNNGV. CDR3 length: 18 amino acids. V lost 7 bases and J lost 4, with 27 bases in between. The CDR3 DNA reads TGTGCCAGCACCTCACGGGGCCACCGACTGGCGGCCCCAGATACGCAGTATTTT. Protein sequence: CASTSRGHRLAAPDTQYF.

V and J are TRBV27 and TRBJ2-7; 12 positions match TRBD1. The CDR3 is 16 residues long. Unmatched junction bases numbered 8, after V lost 4 bases and J lost 4 bases. Germline values: CDR1 MNHEY, CDR2 SMNVEV (reference sequence). CDR3 loop: CASSSHPGQGAYEQYF. In DNA form, the CDR3 reads TGTGCCAGCAGTTCTCATCCGGGACAGGGGGCTTACGAGCAGTACTTC.

The V call is TRBV29-1, the J call TRBJ1-4; tentatively, D is TRBD1 (6 bases). Germline assignment: CDR1 SQVTM and CDR2 ANQGSEA. The CDR3 has 13 residues. Trimming stripped 8 bases from V and 10 bases from J, with 20 bases between. CDR3 in amino acids: CSLRVQGGGKLFF. CDR3 nucleotides: TGCAGCCTCAGGGTACAGGGTGGGGGAAAACTGTTTTTT.

This clone occurred a few times. The chain uses TRBV9 and TRBJ2-1; the match to TRBD2 covers 7 bases. CDR1 is SGDLS and CDR2 is YYNGEE in the germline V gene. CDR3 length equals 12 residues. J was trimmed by 10 bases and V by 4 bases; bases with no gene match: 5. The CDR3 bases are TGTGCCAGCAGCCTGGGGGGGGGAGAGCAGTTCTTC. It specifies CASSLGGGEQFF.

The chain carries TRBV7-9 and TRBJ1-1; D unresolved. The germline CDR1 and CDR2 sequences are SEHNR and FQNEAQ (reference sequence). Between the trimmed V and J ends, which lost 6 bases and 1 base, there was a span of 6 bases. This CDR3 is built from 12 residues. The CDR3 sequence is CASRWQNTEAFF. The CDR3 coding sequence is TGTGCCAGCAGATGGCAGAACACTGAAGCTTTCTTT. Complete variable domain (other parts from reference TRBV7-9 and TRBJ1-1): DTGVSQNPRHKITKRGQNVTFRCDPISEHNRLYWYRQTLGQGPEFLTYFQNEAQLEKSRLLSDRFSAERPKGSFSTLEIQRTEQGDSAMYLCASRWQNTEAFFGQGTRLTVV.

The rearrangement uses TRBV15 and TRBJ1-4; unclear D gene. Germline V gene lookup returns CDR1 LNHNV and CDR2 YYDKDF (reference sequence). The CDR3 is 13 amino acids. V was trimmed by 5 bases and J by 0 bases, leaving 4 bases between them. CDR3 sequence: CATSASTNEKLFF. In DNA, the CDR3 is TGTGCCACCAGCGCGTCAACTAATGAAAAACTGTTTTTT.

V usage is TRBV25-1 and J usage is TRBJ1-3, with 9 bases fitting TRBD1. The CDR3 runs 17 residues. Germline CDR1 reads MGHDK; CDR2 reads SYGVNS. V lost 2 bases, J lost 2 bases, and 7 bases stayed unmatched. Written as DNA, the CDR3 is TGTGCCAGCAGTGAACCTCCGGGACAGGGTACTGGAAACACCATATATTTT. Its protein product is CASSEPPGQGTGNTIYF.

The V call is TRBV5-4, the J call TRBJ2-2; TRBD2 might be the D (5 bases). Germline V gives CDR1 SGHNT, CDR2 YYREEE (reference sequence). Trimming removed 5 bases from V and 5 bases from J, with 10 bases in between. This CDR3 has 13 amino acids. CDR3 in amino acids: CASRPGDTGELFF. CDR3 sequence (DNA): TGTGCCAGCAGGCCCGGGGATACCGGGGAGCTGTTTTTT.

The V call is TRBV11-2, the J call TRBJ2-7; no clear D gene. The CDR3 contains 15 residues. Germline-derived CDR1 and CDR2 are SGHAT and FQNNGV. The V end lost 1 base, the J end lost 5 bases, and 15 bases lay between the germline ends. The CDR3 DNA sequence: TGTGCCAGCAGCTTAGTCTGGGGTCTAAACAACGAGCAGTACTTC. As protein: CASSLVWGLNNEQYF.

The rearrangement links TRBV15 to TRBJ2-7; 8 nucleotides match TRBD2. The CDR3 spans 16 residues. Germline V gives CDR1 LNHNV, CDR2 YYDKDF (reference sequence). J was trimmed by 2 bases and V by 0 bases; bases with no gene match: 6. The CDR3 DNA is TGTGCCACCAGCAGAGATCTCCCGGGAGGGACCTACGAGCAGTACTTC. This sequence encodes CATSRDLPGGTYEQYF.

This chain links TRBV29-1 with TRBJ2-7; weak D call: TRBD2 (5 bases). CDR3 size: 12 residues. The germline CDR1 and CDR2 sequences are SQVTM and ANQGSEA. Trimming cost V 4 bases and J 6 bases, with 13 bases left between them. This CDR3 is CSVVEVTGEQYF. CDR3 DNA sequence: TGCAGCGTTGTGGAGGTTACGGGCGAGCAGTACTTC.

The rearrangement uses TRBV20-1 and TRBJ2-1; D is unclear. CDR3 size: 11 residues. V lost 6 bases, J lost 7 bases, and 10 bases lay in between. Germline V CDR1 and CDR2: DFQATT, SNEGSKA (reference sequence). The CDR3 reads CSAYRWNEQFF. Written as DNA, the CDR3 is TGCAGTGCATATCGGTGGAATGAGCAGTTCTTC.

The chain joins TRBV7-8 to TRBJ1-5, with D possibly being TRBD1 (6 bases). The CDR3 is made up of 17 amino acids. V lost 0 bases to trimming and J lost 3 bases, with 15 bases between them. In germline, CDR1 is SGHVS, CDR2 FQNEAQ. The CDR3 loop reads CASSLAARTEYNQPQHF. DNA of the CDR3: TGTGCCAGCAGCTTAGCCGCCAGGACAGAGTACAATCAGCCCCAGCATTTT.

The chain employs TRBV7-9 and TRBJ1-5; possible D gene TRBD1, 5 bases. The germline V and J ends were trimmed by 5 bases and 6 bases, with 17 bases remaining between them. CDR1 and CDR2 (germline): SEHNR, FQNEAQ (reference sequence). This CDR3 is 15 amino acids long. CDR3 sequence: CASSRGGGFGQPQHF. CDR3 nucleotides: TGTGCCAGCAGCCGGGGCGGGGGGTTCGGTCAGCCCCAGCATTTT.

The chain links TRBV30 to TRBJ1-2; D gene ambiguous. Trimming removed 0 bases at V and 7 bases at J, with 12 bases between. Germline V gene sequence: CDR1 GTSNPN, CDR2 SVGIG (reference sequence). The CDR3 spans 13 residues. CDR3 protein: CAWSVSYGLGYTF. The CDR3 DNA is TGTGCCTGGAGTGTATCTTACGGTCTTGGCTACACCTTC. Filled out from reference TRBV30 and TRBJ1-2, the complete variable domain reads SQTIHQWPATLVQPVGSPLSLECTVEGTSNPNLYWYRQAAGRGLQLLFYSVGIGQISSEVPQNLSASRPQDRQFILSSKKLLLSDSGFYLCAWSVSYGLGYTFGSGTRLTVV.

The chain is built from TRBV25-1 and TRBJ1-4, with D possibly matching TRBD1 (5 bases). The CDR3 is made up of 13 amino acids. The germline V and J ends were trimmed by 5 bases and 7 bases, with 11 bases remaining between them. CDR1 is MGHDK, CDR2 SYGVNS, per germline. The CDR3, as DNA: TGTGCCAGCAGTCCACGTGGGGCTGAAAAACTGTTTTTT. Protein: CASSPRGAEKLFF.

The genes are TRBV5-1 and TRBJ1-2, with D possibly being TRBD1 (6 bases). V lost 2 bases, J lost 6 bases, and 11 bases lay in between. Germline V CDR1 and CDR2: SGHRS, YFSETQ. The CDR3 is 13 amino acids. CDR3: CASSLQGFNGYTF. As DNA, the CDR3 is TGCGCCAGCAGCTTACAGGGTTTTAATGGCTACACCTTC.

The chain is built from TRBV7-2 and TRBJ2-2; 10 positions match TRBD2. The CDR3 has 13 residues. Germline V gene sequence: CDR1 SGHTA, CDR2 FQGNSA. The ends lost 9 bases at V and 4 bases at J; junction bases unmatched: 2. The CDR3 sequence: CARAGGLTGELFF. CDR3 nucleotides: TGTGCCAGAGCGGGGGGGCTCACCGGGGAGCTGTTTTTT.

This chain uses TRBV7-8 with TRBJ2-7, with 8 bases aligning to TRBD2. Trimming took 4 bases from V and 5 from J; bases not matched to a gene: 16. CDR3 length: 17 amino acids. Germline lookup yields CDR1 SGHVS and CDR2 FQNEAQ. The CDR3 DNA reads TGTGCCAGCAGCTCCACACGACTAGCGAGAGGCGTCCACGAGCAGTACTTC. It encodes CASSSTRLARGVHEQYF.

This clone has only a few counts. The V call is TRBV28, the J call TRBJ1-2, with TRBD1 matching 9 bases. Germline-derived CDR1 and CDR2 are MDHEN and SYDVKM. Trimming removed 6 bases from V and 8 bases from J; junction bases left unmatched: 13. This CDR3 has 15 residues. CDR3 loop: CASSPQTGTGYGYTF. CDR3 sequence (DNA): TGTGCCAGCAGCCCTCAAACCGGGACAGGGTACGGCTACACCTTC.

The J gene is TRBJ1-4, the V gene TRBV7-9; D is undetermined. Germline V gene sequence: CDR1 SEHNR, CDR2 FQNEAQ (reference sequence). The CDR3 is made up of 14 amino acids. Trimming cost V 5 bases and J 5 bases, with 12 bases left between them. The CDR3: CASSKTASNEKLFF. CDR3 sequence (DNA): TGTGCCAGCAGCAAAACGGCCTCGAATGAAAAACTGTTTTTT.

The rearrangement uses TRBV7-2 and TRBJ1-5; D remains unclear. Germline lookup yields CDR1 SGHTA and CDR2 FQGNSA. The CDR3 sequence is 12 residues long. The V gene lost 4 bases and the J gene lost 9 bases, with 10 bases spanning the gap. Written as DNA, the CDR3 is TGTGCCAGCAGCTCTCCCGGGTTGCCCCAGCATTTT. It specifies CASSSPGLPQHF.

This clone has only one observation. The chain couples TRBV7-2 to TRBJ2-7; 7 bases map to TRBD2. This CDR3 has 15 amino acids. The trim removed 5 bases at V and 6 bases at J, leaving 13 bases unmatched. From germline, CDR1 is SGHTA and CDR2 FQGNSA. For the CDR3, the DNA is TGTGCCAGCAGCCGCGGGGGTGTAGCGGTCTCCGAGCAGTACTTC. Its translation: CASSRGGVAVSEQYF. Using reference TRBV7-2 and TRBJ2-7 for the parts outside the CDR3, the full variable domain is GAGVSQSPSNKVTEKGKDVELRCDPISGHTALYWYRQSLGQGLEFLIYFQGNSAPDKSGLPSDRFSAERTGGSVSTLTIQRTQQEDSAVYLCASSRGGVAVSEQYFGPGTRLTVT.

The V and J genes are TRBV9 and TRBJ2-6, with D hard to call. The CDR3 covers 16 residues. Trimming removed 2 bases at V and 2 bases at J, with 11 bases between. Germline values: CDR1 SGDLS, CDR2 YYNGEE. CDR3 amino acids: CASSVNQITGANVLTF. DNA of the CDR3: TGTGCCAGCAGCGTTAACCAGATAACTGGGGCCAACGTCCTGACTTTC.